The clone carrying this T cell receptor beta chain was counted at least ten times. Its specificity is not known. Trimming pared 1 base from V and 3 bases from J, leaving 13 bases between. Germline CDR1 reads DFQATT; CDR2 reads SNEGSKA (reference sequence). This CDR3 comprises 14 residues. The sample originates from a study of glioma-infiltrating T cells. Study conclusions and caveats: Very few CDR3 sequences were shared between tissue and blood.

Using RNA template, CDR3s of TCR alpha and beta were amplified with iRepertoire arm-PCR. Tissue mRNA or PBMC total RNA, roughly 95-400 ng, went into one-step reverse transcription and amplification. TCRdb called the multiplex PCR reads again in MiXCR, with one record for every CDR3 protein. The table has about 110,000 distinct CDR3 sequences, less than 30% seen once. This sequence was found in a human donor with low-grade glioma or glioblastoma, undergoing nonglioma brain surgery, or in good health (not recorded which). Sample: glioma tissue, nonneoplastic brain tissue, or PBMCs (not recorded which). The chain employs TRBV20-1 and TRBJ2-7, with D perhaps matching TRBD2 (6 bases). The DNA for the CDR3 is TGCAGTGCTAGAGTCCCCGGGACTGGCTACGAGCAGTACTTC. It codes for CSARVPGTGYEQYF.